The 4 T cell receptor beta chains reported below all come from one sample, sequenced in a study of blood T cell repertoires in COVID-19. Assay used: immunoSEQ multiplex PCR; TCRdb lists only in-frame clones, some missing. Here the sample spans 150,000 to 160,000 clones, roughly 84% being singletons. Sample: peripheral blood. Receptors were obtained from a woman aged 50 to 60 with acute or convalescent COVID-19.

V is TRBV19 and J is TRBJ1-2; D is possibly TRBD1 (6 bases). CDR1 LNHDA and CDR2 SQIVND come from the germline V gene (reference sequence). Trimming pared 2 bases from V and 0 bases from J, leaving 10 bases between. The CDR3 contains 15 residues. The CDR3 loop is CASSIQGSSNYGYTF. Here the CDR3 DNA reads TGTGCCAGTAGTATACAGGGGTCATCTAACTATGGCTACACCTTC.

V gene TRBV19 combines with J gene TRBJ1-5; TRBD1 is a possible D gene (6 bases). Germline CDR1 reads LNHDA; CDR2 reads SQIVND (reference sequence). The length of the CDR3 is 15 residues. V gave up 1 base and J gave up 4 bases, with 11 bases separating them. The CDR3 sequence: CASSIVGGLNQPQHF. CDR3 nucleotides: TGTGCCAGTAGTATAGTGGGGGGGCTTAATCAGCCCCAGCATTTT. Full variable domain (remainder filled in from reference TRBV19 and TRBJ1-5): DGGITQSPKYLFRKEGQNVTLSCEQNLNHDAMYWYRQDPGQGLRLIYYSQIVNDFQKGDIAEGYSVSREKKESFPLTVTSAQKNPTAFYLCASSIVGGLNQPQHFGDGTRLSIL.

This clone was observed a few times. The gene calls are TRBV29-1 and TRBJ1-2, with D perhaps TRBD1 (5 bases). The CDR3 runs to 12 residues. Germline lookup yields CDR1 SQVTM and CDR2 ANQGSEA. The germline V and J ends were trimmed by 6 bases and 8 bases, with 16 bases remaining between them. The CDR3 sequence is CSVLTDDGGYTF. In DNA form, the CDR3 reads TGCAGCGTGCTGACAGACGACGGGGGCTACACCTTC.

CDR3 in DNA: TGTGCCAGCAGCCCTTGGGACAGGGAGTCACCCCTCCACTTT. The encoded protein is CASSPWDRESPLHF. The gene calls are TRBV7-9 and TRBJ1-6, with 9 bases identical to TRBD1. Per germline, CDR1 SEHNR and CDR2 FQNEAQ (reference sequence). The V and J ends lost 5 bases and 10 bases, in that order; junction bases with no gene match: 6. There are 14 residues in the CDR3.